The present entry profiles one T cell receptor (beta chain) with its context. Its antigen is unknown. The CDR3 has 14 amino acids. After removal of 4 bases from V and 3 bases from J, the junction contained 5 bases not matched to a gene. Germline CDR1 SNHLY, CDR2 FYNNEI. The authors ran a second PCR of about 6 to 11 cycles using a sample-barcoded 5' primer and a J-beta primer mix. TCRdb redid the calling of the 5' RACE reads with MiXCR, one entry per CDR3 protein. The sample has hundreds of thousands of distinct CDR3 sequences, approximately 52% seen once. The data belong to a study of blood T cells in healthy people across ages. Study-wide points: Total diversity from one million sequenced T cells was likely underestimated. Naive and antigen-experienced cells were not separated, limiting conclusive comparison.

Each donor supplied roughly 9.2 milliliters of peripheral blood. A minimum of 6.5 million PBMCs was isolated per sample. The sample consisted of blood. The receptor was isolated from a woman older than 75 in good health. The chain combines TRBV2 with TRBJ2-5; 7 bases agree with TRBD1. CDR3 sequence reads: CASSVDRNEETQYF. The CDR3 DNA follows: TGTGCCAGCAGTGTGGACAGGAACGAAGAGACCCAGTACTTC.